These 15 T cell receptor beta chains share one sample of origin, sequenced in a study of OX40 agonist ivuxolimab in advanced cancers. Assay used: immunoSEQ multiplex PCR; TCRdb lists only in-frame clones, some missing. Of tens of thousands of clones listed, about two thirds are singletons. Sequenced material: CD4+ or CD8+ T cells sorted from blood, taken in a trial of the OX40 agonist ivuxolimab. These TCRs come from an adult with an advanced solid tumor such as melanoma, head and neck, liver or kidney cancer.

The J gene is TRBJ2-7, the V gene TRBV6-6, with 12 bases that match TRBD2. CDR1 is MNHNY, CDR2 SVGAGI, per germline (reference sequence). Germline trimming cut 6 bases from V and 7 bases from J; bases unmatched to any gene: 10. This CDR3 comprises 15 residues. This CDR3 is CASSFGLAGSREQYF. The CDR3 DNA is TGTGCCAGCAGCTTCGGACTAGCGGGGTCTCGGGAGCAGTACTTC.

This clone was detected once. The chain employs TRBV7-9 and TRBJ2-1; D uncertain. Deletions cut 2 bases from V and 8 bases from J, with 7 bases between. Germline CDR1 is SEHNR and CDR2 is FQNEAQ (reference sequence). This CDR3 comprises 12 residues. The CDR3 sequence: CASSLNPDEQFF. In DNA form, the CDR3 reads TGTGCCAGCAGCTTAAATCCGGATGAGCAGTTCTTC.

This clone was counted many times. This chain joins TRBV18 and TRBJ2-5; the D gene could be TRBD1 or TRBD2 (5 bases each). This CDR3 is built from 16 residues. Between the trimmed V and J ends, which lost 1 base and 5 bases, there was a span of 17 bases. The germline V gene encodes CDR1 KGHSH and CDR2 LQKENI. This chain's CDR3 is CASSPQGTSLGETQYF. CDR3 coding DNA: TGTGCCAGCTCACCACAGGGGACCTCGCTAGGGGAGACCCAGTACTTC.

This chain joins TRBV28 and TRBJ2-1; D is uncertain. The germline V gene encodes CDR1 MDHEN and CDR2 SYDVKM. Trimming cost V 7 bases and J 2 bases, with 21 bases left between them. This CDR3 comprises 17 residues. The CDR3 DNA follows: TGTGCCAGCATCCTGGTTGGGTTCCCTTCCACCTACAATGAGCAGTTCTTC. This codes for CASILVGFPSTYNEQFF.

The CDR3 DNA follows: TGTGCCTGGAAAGTAGCGGGGTACACCGGGGAGCTGTTTTTT. Encoded protein: CAWKVAGYTGELFF. V is TRBV30 and J is TRBJ2-2; 8 bases fit TRBD2. From germline, CDR1 is GTSNPN and CDR2 SVGIG (reference sequence). There are 14 residues in the CDR3. V trimming: 4 bases; J trimming: 3 bases; junction bases outside the gene matches: 4.

The V and J genes are TRBV30 and TRBJ1-2; perhaps TRBD1 as D (5 bases). The germline CDR1 and CDR2 sequences are GTSNPN and SVGIG (reference sequence). Trimming left V 4 bases short and J 6 bases short, with 9 bases between. The CDR3 runs 11 residues. The CDR3 bases are TGTGCCTGGACAGGGATCGATGGCTACACCTTC. Amino acids: CAWTGIDGYTF.

This clone has only one observation. The chain is built from TRBV7-9 and TRBJ1-1; TRBD1 is a possible D gene (5 bases). CDR3 size: 15 residues. The germline V and J ends were trimmed by 4 bases and 4 bases, with 16 bases remaining between them. CDR1 and CDR2 from the germline V gene are SEHNR and FQNEAQ (reference sequence). CDR3 in DNA: TGTGCCAGCAGCTACGGGACCCCTGTGGGCACTGAAGCTTTCTTT. Protein product: CASSYGTPVGTEAFF.

This chain uses TRBV6-6 with TRBJ1-1; weak D call: TRBD1 (5 bases). Germline CDR1 is MNHNY and CDR2 is SVGAGI (reference sequence). V lost 10 bases and J 4 bases, leaving 13 bases between the germline ends. The CDR3 has 12 amino acids. The CDR3 reads CATVVRGTEAFF. DNA of the CDR3: TGTGCCACCGTGGTTAGGGGCACTGAAGCTTTCTTT.

The chain links TRBV11-2 to TRBJ2-5; 13 nucleotides match TRBD2. The V gene end was trimmed by 4 bases and the J gene end by 1 base; junction bases not matched to a gene: 6. The V gene's germline CDR1 is SGHAT and CDR2 FQNNGV. This CDR3 has 17 residues. The CDR3 bases are TGTGCCAGCAGCTCCGGGACTAGCGGGGCTTCCCAAGAGACCCAGTACTTC. This gives the protein CASSSGTSGASQETQYF.

The rearrangement joins TRBV7-3 to TRBJ1-2; D unresolved. Trimming took 3 bases from V and 6 from J, leaving 17 bases between them. This CDR3 region has 15 residues. CDR1 SGHTA and CDR2 FQGTGA come from the germline V gene. In DNA, the CDR3 is TGTGCCAGCAGCTTTGGAACAAGCCTCAAGGATGGCTACACCTTC. Translating gives CASSFGTSLKDGYTF.

The CDR3 bases are TGTGCCAGCAGTGTCCTTCGACTAGCCCCCAATGAGCAGTTCTTC. Translating it yields CASSVLRLAPNEQFF. The rearrangement joins TRBV6-1 to TRBJ2-1; TRBD2 aligns across 7 bases. Germline-derived CDR1 and CDR2 are MNHNS and SASEGT. CDR3 length: 15 amino acids. With 4 bases clipped from V and 6 bases from J, the junction kept 9 bases outside the gene matches.

By sample share, this clone is medium-sized (0.01 to 0.1%). The V call is TRBV28, the J call TRBJ1-2; D not resolved. Germline CDR1 is MDHEN and CDR2 is SYDVKM. The CDR3 sequence is 14 residues long. V gave up 3 bases and J gave up 4 bases, with 12 bases separating them. The CDR3 DNA sequence: TGTGCCAGCAGTTTTTCCCATTTTCCCTATGGCTACACCTTC. The encoded protein is CASSFSHFPYGYTF.

The chain couples TRBV29-1 to TRBJ1-1; D may be TRBD1 (6 bases). The V gene lost 6 bases and the J gene lost 1 base, with 9 bases spanning the gap. CDR1 is SQVTM and CDR2 is ANQGSEA in the germline V gene. The CDR3 is made up of 12 amino acids. This chain's CDR3 is CSVVTGNTEAFF. CDR3 DNA: TGCAGCGTGGTGACAGGGAACACTGAAGCTTTCTTT.

This clone was recorded once. This chain joins TRBV5-1 and TRBJ2-7; 7 nucleotides line up with TRBD1. This CDR3 comprises 13 residues. CDR1 is SGHRS and CDR2 is YFSETQ in the germline V gene. V shed 2 bases and J 5 bases; nucleotides not matched to a gene: 4. CDR3 coding DNA: TGCGCCAGCAGCTTTTCAGGGGGAAACGAGCAGTACTTC. Translated, it gives CASSFSGGNEQYF.

V usage is TRBV9 and J usage is TRBJ1-1, with TRBD1 matching over 7 bases. The CDR3 extends over 15 amino acids. Germline V lookup: CDR1 SGDLS, CDR2 YYNGEE. The V and J ends lost 4 bases and 5 bases, in that order; junction bases with no gene match: 11. The chain's CDR3 is CASSPSLQGGTEAFF. The CDR3, as DNA: TGTGCCAGCAGCCCAAGTCTGCAGGGGGGTACTGAAGCTTTCTTT. The whole variable domain, remainder taken from reference TRBV9 and TRBJ1-1, is DSGVTQTPKHLITATGQRVTLRCSPRSGDLSVYWYQQSLDQGLQFLIQYYNGEERAKGNILERFSAQQFPDLHSELNLSSLELGDSALYFCASSPSLQGGTEAFFGQGTRLTVV.